The rows below give T cell receptor beta chains drawn from one sample of a study of T cells in localized non-small cell lung cancer. The protocol was immunoSEQ multiplex PCR, while the TCRdb copy is restricted to in-frame clones and leaves out a portion. This table holds fewer than 40,000 clones, over 75% found once. Sequences were derived from peripheral blood, sampled before any cancer treatment. The receptors stem from a male donor aged 60 or over with stage III lung adenocarcinoma. The CDR3 runs from the conserved cysteine through the conserved F or W. Each record gives: J gene, D gene, V gene, clone size, CDR3 DNA, CDR3 protein. The D gene is left open where the match is weak. Rows give clone size only sometimes, using once, few, many, or a class for an expanded clone.

j_gene: TRBJ1-2
d_gene: TRBD1
v_gene: TRBV9
abundance: .
CDR3nt: TGTGCCAGCAGCGACGCGACAGGGAGAAGCCACACCTTC
CDR3aa: CASSDATGRSHTF

j_gene: TRBJ1-3
d_gene: TRBD1
v_gene: TRBV5-1
abundance: .
CDR3nt: TGCGCCAGCAGCAAGACAGGGAGAAAAGACGGAAACACCATATATTTT
CDR3aa: CASSKTGRKDGNTIYF

j_gene: TRBJ2-1
d_gene: .
v_gene: TRBV18
abundance: .
CDR3nt: TGTGCCAGCTCACCAATTGAAGGGTCTAGTGAGCAGTTCTTC
CDR3aa: CASSPIEGSSEQFF

j_gene: TRBJ1-3
d_gene: TRBD1
v_gene: TRBV7-9
abundance: .
CDR3nt: TGTGCCAGCAGCTTAGGAAGACAGGGAATGAAGGACACCATATATTTT
CDR3aa: CASSLGRQGMKDTIYF

j_gene: TRBJ2-5
d_gene: TRBD1
v_gene: TRBV7-2
abundance: .
CDR3nt: TGTGCCAGCAGCCTTGGACAGGGGTCTTTTGAGACCCAGTACTTC
CDR3aa: CASSLGQGSFETQYF

j_gene: TRBJ1-1
d_gene: .
v_gene: TRBV11-2
abundance: once
CDR3nt: TGTGCCAGCAGCTCCAGGGTAGACACTGAAGCTTTCTTT
CDR3aa: CASSSRVDTEAFF

j_gene: TRBJ2-3
d_gene: TRBD2
v_gene: TRBV6-5
abundance: .
CDR3nt: TGTGCCAGTCGAGGGATAGGCGGGGGGTCCGACACGCAGTATTTT
CDR3aa: CASRGIGGGSDTQYF

j_gene: TRBJ1-1
d_gene: TRBD1
v_gene: TRBV27
abundance: .
CDR3nt: TGTGCCAGCAGGGACAGGGGGGTAGAAGCTTTCTTT
CDR3aa: CASRDRGVEAFF

j_gene: TRBJ1-2
d_gene: .
v_gene: TRBV5-4
abundance: .
CDR3nt: TGTGCCAGCAGAAGAGGGGAACTAAGAGCTAACTATGGCTACACCTTC
CDR3aa: CASRRGELRANYGYTF

j_gene: TRBJ2-2
d_gene: .
v_gene: TRBV7-9
abundance: .
CDR3nt: TGTGCCAGCAGTCCACCTGGAGGGGAGCTGTTTTTT
CDR3aa: CASSPPGGELFF

j_gene: TRBJ1-1
d_gene: TRBD1
v_gene: TRBV27
abundance: .
CDR3nt: TGTGCCAGCAGACTGTTTCTGACAGGGCGGGACACTGAAGCTTTCTTT
CDR3aa: CASRLFLTGRDTEAFF

j_gene: TRBJ2-5
d_gene: TRBD2
v_gene: TRBV2
abundance: .
CDR3nt: TGTGCCAGCAAAAATTTGGGACTAGTTACAGAGACCCAGTACTTC
CDR3aa: CASKNLGLVTETQYF

j_gene: TRBJ2-3
d_gene: TRBD2
v_gene: TRBV9
abundance: .
CDR3nt: TGTGCCAGCAGCTCCCTTACTAGCGGTTTCACAGATACGCAGTATTTT
CDR3aa: CASSSLTSGFTDTQYF

j_gene: TRBJ1-2
d_gene: .
v_gene: TRBV19
abundance: .
CDR3nt: TGTGCCAGTAGTATTATGGGGCCCCTGGCGGGATATGGCTACACCTTC
CDR3aa: CASSIMGPLAGYGYTF

j_gene: TRBJ1-5
d_gene: .
v_gene: TRBV11-2
abundance: .
CDR3nt: TGTGCCAGCAGTCGTTCGTCGCGACGCAATCAGCCCCAGCATTTT
CDR3aa: CASSRSSRRNQPQHF

j_gene: TRBJ2-4
d_gene: .
v_gene: TRBV21-1
abundance: once
CDR3nt: TGTGCCAGCATCACCCCGACTGACAGGGGAATTGCCAAAAACATTCAGTACTTC
CDR3aa: CASITPTDRGIAKNIQYF

j_gene: TRBJ2-1
d_gene: .
v_gene: TRBV7-6
abundance: .
CDR3nt: TGTGCCAGCAGCTTAGGGTACAGTATAAGCAATGAGCAGTTCTTC
CDR3aa: CASSLGYSISNEQFF

j_gene: TRBJ2-5
d_gene: .
v_gene: TRBV7-6
abundance: .
CDR3nt: TGTGCCAGCAGCTTGAGGGCGGAGACCCAGTACTTC
CDR3aa: CASSLRAETQYF

j_gene: TRBJ1-3
d_gene: TRBD1
v_gene: TRBV15
abundance: .
CDR3nt: TGTGCCACCTTACTGTCCGGCGCACAGGACAGGTTCTCTGGAAACACCATATATTTT
CDR3aa: CATLLSGAQDRFSGNTIYF

j_gene: TRBJ1-5
d_gene: .
v_gene: TRBV19
abundance: .
CDR3nt: TGTGCCAGTACCACTACGGGGAGGGGCAATCAGCCCCAGCATTTT
CDR3aa: CASTTTGRGNQPQHF

j_gene: TRBJ2-5
d_gene: TRBD1
v_gene: TRBV5-6
abundance: .
CDR3nt: TGTGCCAGCAGCTCGCAAGGGCAAGGGGGCCCAGAGACCCAGTACTTC
CDR3aa: CASSSQGQGGPETQYF

j_gene: TRBJ1-5
d_gene: .
v_gene: TRBV6-1
abundance: .
CDR3nt: TGTGCCAGCAGGGACGGAACTTATCAGCCCCAGCATTTT
CDR3aa: CASRDGTYQPQHF

j_gene: TRBJ1-1
d_gene: .
v_gene: TRBV7-3
abundance: .
CDR3nt: TGTGCCAGCAGTCTTAGGGCCTACGGGAATACTGAAGCTTTCTTT
CDR3aa: CASSLRAYGNTEAFF

j_gene: TRBJ1-2
d_gene: .
v_gene: TRBV6-5
abundance: .
CDR3nt: TGTGCCAGCAGTTACGGAGGGAGACAAAATGGCTACACCTTC
CDR3aa: CASSYGGRQNGYTF

j_gene: TRBJ2-7
d_gene: .
v_gene: TRBV28
abundance: .
CDR3nt: TGTGCCAGCTTGAGCTCCTACGAGCAGTACTTC
CDR3aa: CASLSSYEQYF

j_gene: TRBJ1-6
d_gene: .
v_gene: TRBV2
abundance: .
CDR3nt: TGTGCCAGCAGTTGGGCAGAATTGCGGTCACCCCTCCACTTT
CDR3aa: CASSWAELRSPLHF

j_gene: TRBJ2-1
d_gene: TRBD2
v_gene: TRBV5-4
abundance: .
CDR3nt: TGTGCCAGCAGCTTGGCCCGGGGGGGCAAGAATGAGCAGTTCTTC
CDR3aa: CASSLARGGKNEQFF